These 11 T cell receptor beta chains were all obtained from the same sample, sequenced in a study of siplizumab effects on memory and regulatory T cells (dated by TCRdb to the late 2010s). Libraries came from the immunoSEQ multiplex PCR assay. This immuneACCESS table, as held by TCRdb, lists in-frame sequences with V and J called but not all clones. Of the missing ones, under half trace to an unresolved V gene in checked studies; the others have no known cause. The sample table holds about 56,000 clones, of which 95% to 98% were seen once. The top ten clones comprise about 1% of the sample. The source material was naive CD8+ T cells sorted from blood. Sample cell subset or site, as interpreted from the label and publication: unstimulated naive T cells. These receptor sequences come from a human donor in good health.

As DNA, the CDR3 is TGTGCCAGTAGTATTCGGGGCGGTCAGCCCCAGCATTTT. This codes for CASSIRGGQPQHF. The chain links TRBV19 to TRBJ1-5, with D possibly TRBD1 on 5 matching bases. From germline, CDR1 is LNHDA and CDR2 SQIVND (reference sequence). The V gene lost 3 bases and the J gene lost 6 bases, with 9 bases spanning the gap. CDR3 length equals 13 residues.

This sequence joins TRBV4-1 and TRBJ2-7; D gene uncertain. Germline CDR1 MGHRA, CDR2 YSYEKL. The CDR3 sequence is 15 residues long. Trimming stripped 0 bases from V and 5 bases from J, with 14 bases between. The CDR3 is CASSQDQATWDEQYF. DNA for the CDR3: TGCGCCAGCAGCCAAGATCAGGCGACCTGGGACGAGCAGTACTTC.

The chain has TRBV4-2 and TRBJ2-7; 13 bases map to TRBD2. The germline gives CDR1 LGHNA, CDR2 YNFKEQ. The V and J ends lost 2 bases and 4 bases, in that order; junction bases with no gene match: 8. CDR3 length equals 17 residues. This chain's CDR3 is CASSQKGTSGAGYEQYF. The DNA for the CDR3 is TGTGCCAGCAGCCAAAAAGGGACTAGCGGGGCGGGTTACGAGCAGTACTTC.

The table lists this clone with a count of one. CDR3 region: CASSLAASSYNEQFF. The CDR3, as DNA: TGTGCCAGCAGTTTAGCGGCAAGCTCCTACAATGAGCAGTTCTTC. The chain is built from TRBV6-5 and TRBJ2-1, with a possible D match to TRBD2 (6 bases). CDR1 and CDR2 (germline): MNHEY, SVGAGI. The CDR3 is 15 amino acids. V lost 4 bases to trimming and J lost 0 bases, with 10 bases between them.

The chain is built from TRBV6-6 and TRBJ2-2; the D is unclear. The ends were cut back, 2 bases at V and 3 bases at J, with 4 bases in the middle. This CDR3 has 13 residues. The germline gives CDR1 MNHNY, CDR2 SVGAGI (reference sequence). As DNA, the CDR3 is TGTGCCAGCAGTTACGGGGACACCGGGGAGCTGTTTTTT. It translates to CASSYGDTGELFF.

V gene TRBV6-1 combines with J gene TRBJ2-7; no clear D gene. This CDR3 region has 13 residues. Germline CDR1 is MNHNS and CDR2 is SASEGT. V gave up 5 bases and J gave up 3 bases, with 11 bases separating them. CDR3 sequence (DNA): TGTGCCAGCAGTAGCCCACGGCACTACGAGCAGTACTTC. It specifies CASSSPRHYEQYF.

V usage is TRBV6-6 and J usage is TRBJ2-5; D possibly matches TRBD1 or TRBD2 (5 bases each). The V and J ends lost 6 bases and 5 bases respectively, with 13 bases between them. CDR1 is MNHNY and CDR2 is SVGAGI in the germline V gene (reference sequence). This CDR3 is 13 amino acids long. CDR3 in DNA: TGTGCCAGCAGCCGGGACGGAGGTGAGACCCAGTACTTC. Translating gives CASSRDGGETQYF.

The chain uses TRBV2 and TRBJ2-5; D unresolved. CDR1 and CDR2 (germline): SNHLY, FYNNEI. This CDR3 comprises 13 residues. Trimming removed 6 bases from V and 2 bases from J, with 10 bases in between. This CDR3 reads CASSPPIQETQYF. The CDR3 DNA is TGTGCCAGCAGCCCCCCCATACAAGAGACCCAGTACTTC.

This clone was detected only once. The CDR3 is CASSLPGQGTYNEQFF. CDR3 nucleotide sequence: TGCGCCAGCAGCTTACCGGGACAGGGTACCTACAATGAGCAGTTCTTC. This chain joins TRBV4-1 and TRBJ2-1; 9 bases map to TRBD1. The J segment lost 2 bases and the V segment lost 5 bases, leaving 7 bases of the junction unmatched. The CDR3 covers 16 residues. Germline lookup yields CDR1 MGHRA and CDR2 YSYEKL.

This chain's CDR3 is CASSAISGANVLTF. CDR3 nucleotide sequence: TGTGCCAGCAGTGCCATCTCTGGGGCCAACGTCCTGACTTTC. This chain links TRBV27 with TRBJ2-6; the D is unclear. Per the germline V gene, CDR1 is MNHEY and CDR2 is SMNVEV (reference sequence). Trimming stripped 5 bases from V and 0 bases from J, with 5 bases between. This CDR3 contains 14 residues.

The rearrangement joins TRBV29-1 to TRBJ2-7, with 8 bases fitting TRBD1. Germline CDR1 is SQVTM and CDR2 is ANQGSEA. The V gene end was trimmed by 7 bases and the J gene end by 3 bases; junction bases not matched to a gene: 2. The CDR3 has 11 amino acids. CDR3 region: CSADRGYEQYF. Written as DNA, the CDR3 is TGCAGCGCTGACAGGGGCTACGAGCAGTACTTC.